This T cell receptor beta chain was retrieved from a study of blood T cells in healthy people across ages. Study-wide results and limits: Strong correlation linked observed beta diversity and percent naive T cells.

With a J-beta primer mix and a sample-barcoded 5' primer, a second PCR ran roughly 7 to 11 cycles. Every molecule of cDNA carried a tag from a template-switch adaptor with 12 random nucleotides. Each CDR3 protein is one row after TCRdb ran MiXCR on the 5' RACE reads. The data hold hundreds of thousands of distinct CDR3 sequences, with about 62% observed a single time. This clonotype was picked up a small number of times. Its antigen remains unknown. No fewer than 7 million PBMCs went into each sample. The sequence came from a man aged 30 to 45 in good health. The sequenced sample was blood.

The CDR3 DNA reads as TGTGCCAGCAGTGTCGACAGGGATCAGCCCCAGCATTTT. This codes for CASSVDRDQPQHF. This rearrangement joins TRBV6-4 to TRBJ1-5; 7 nucleotides align to TRBD1. V was pared by 4 bases and J by 5 bases, with 2 bases of the junction left unmatched. The CDR3 loop spans 13 amino acids. From germline, CDR1 is MRHNA and CDR2 SNTAGT.